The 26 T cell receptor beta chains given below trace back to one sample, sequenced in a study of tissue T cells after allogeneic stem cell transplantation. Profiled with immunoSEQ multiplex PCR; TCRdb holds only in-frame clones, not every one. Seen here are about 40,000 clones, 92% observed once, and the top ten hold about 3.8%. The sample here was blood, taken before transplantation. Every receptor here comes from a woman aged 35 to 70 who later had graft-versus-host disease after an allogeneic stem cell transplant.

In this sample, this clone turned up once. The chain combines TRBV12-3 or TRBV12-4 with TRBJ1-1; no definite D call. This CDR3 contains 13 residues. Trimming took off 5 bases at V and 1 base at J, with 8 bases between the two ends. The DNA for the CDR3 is TGTGCCAGCAGTCCCGACGGGAACACTGAAGCTTTCTTT. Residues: CASSPDGNTEAFF.

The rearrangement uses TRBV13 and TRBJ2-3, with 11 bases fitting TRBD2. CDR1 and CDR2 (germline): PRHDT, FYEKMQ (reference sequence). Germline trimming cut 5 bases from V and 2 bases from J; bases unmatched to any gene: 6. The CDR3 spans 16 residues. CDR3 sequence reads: CASSNRLAGFTDTQYF. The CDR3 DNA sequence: TGTGCCAGCAGCAACAGACTAGCGGGATTCACAGATACGCAGTATTTT.

CDR3 DNA: TGTGCCAGTAGCCCGGACCGCCGAGGGGGCACTGAAGCTTTCTTT. Its translation: CASSPDRRGGTEAFF. V usage is TRBV19 and J usage is TRBJ1-1; a possible D gene is TRBD1 (6 bases). Trimming removed 6 bases from V and 4 bases from J, with 18 bases in between. The germline V gene has CDR1 LNHDA and CDR2 SQIVND (reference sequence). The CDR3 sequence is 15 residues long.

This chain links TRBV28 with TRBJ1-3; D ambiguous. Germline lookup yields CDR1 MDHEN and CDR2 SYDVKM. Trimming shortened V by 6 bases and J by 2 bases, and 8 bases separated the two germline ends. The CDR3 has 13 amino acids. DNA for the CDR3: TGTGCCAGCAGCCGGCACCCTGGAAACACCATATATTTT. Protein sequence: CASSRHPGNTIYF.

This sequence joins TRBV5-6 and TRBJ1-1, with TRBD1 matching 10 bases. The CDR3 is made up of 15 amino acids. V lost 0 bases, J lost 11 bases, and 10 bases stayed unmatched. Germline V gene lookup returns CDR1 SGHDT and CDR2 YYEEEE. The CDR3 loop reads CASSLGQGAFVWAFF. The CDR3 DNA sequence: TGTGCCAGCAGCTTGGGACAGGGGGCGTTCGTGTGGGCTTTCTTT.

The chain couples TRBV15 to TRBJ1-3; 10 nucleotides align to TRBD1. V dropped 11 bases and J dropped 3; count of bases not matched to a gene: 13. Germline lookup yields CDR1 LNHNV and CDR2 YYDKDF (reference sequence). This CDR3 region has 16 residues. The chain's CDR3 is CAVGDRGRDFGNTIYF. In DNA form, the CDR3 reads TGTGCCGTGGGGGACAGGGGTAGGGACTTTGGAAACACCATATATTTT.

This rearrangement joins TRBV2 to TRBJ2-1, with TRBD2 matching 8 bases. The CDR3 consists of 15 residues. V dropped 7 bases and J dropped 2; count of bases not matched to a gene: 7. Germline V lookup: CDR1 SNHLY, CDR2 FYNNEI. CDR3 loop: CASIEGGRTYNEQFF. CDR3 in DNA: TGTGCCAGCATCGAAGGCGGGAGGACCTACAATGAGCAGTTCTTC.

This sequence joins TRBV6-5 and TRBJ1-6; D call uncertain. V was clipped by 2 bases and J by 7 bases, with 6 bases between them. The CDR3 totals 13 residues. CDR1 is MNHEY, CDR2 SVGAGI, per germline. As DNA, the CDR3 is TGTGCCAGCAGTTACGGACCGAATTCACCCCTCCACTTT. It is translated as CASSYGPNSPLHF.

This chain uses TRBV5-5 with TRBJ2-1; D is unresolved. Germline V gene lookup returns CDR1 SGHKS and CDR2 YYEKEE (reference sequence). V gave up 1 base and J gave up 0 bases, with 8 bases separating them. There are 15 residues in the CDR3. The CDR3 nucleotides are TGTGCCAGCAGCTTGAGCAGCGCCTCCTACAATGAGCAGTTCTTC. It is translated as CASSLSSASYNEQFF.

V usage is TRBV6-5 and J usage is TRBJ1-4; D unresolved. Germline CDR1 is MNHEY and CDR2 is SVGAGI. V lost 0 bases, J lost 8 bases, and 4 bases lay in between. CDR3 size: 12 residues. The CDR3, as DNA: TGTGCCAGCAGTTACTCGGGCGAAAAACTGTTTTTT. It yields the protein CASSYSGEKLFF.

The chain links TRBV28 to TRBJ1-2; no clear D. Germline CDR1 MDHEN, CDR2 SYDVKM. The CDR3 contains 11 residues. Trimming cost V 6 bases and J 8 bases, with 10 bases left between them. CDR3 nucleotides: TGTGCCAGCAGCTTGGGCCCAGGCTACACCTTC. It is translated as CASSLGPGYTF.

CDR3 DNA: TGTGCCAGCAGTTTATGGGGGACAGGGGCAAATCAGCCCCAGCATTTT. Protein: CASSLWGTGANQPQHF. The V and J genes are TRBV27 and TRBJ1-5, with TRBD1 identical over 10 bases. This CDR3 has 16 amino acids. Germline assignment: CDR1 MNHEY and CDR2 SMNVEV (reference sequence). Germline trimming cut 1 base from V and 4 bases from J; bases unmatched to any gene: 4.

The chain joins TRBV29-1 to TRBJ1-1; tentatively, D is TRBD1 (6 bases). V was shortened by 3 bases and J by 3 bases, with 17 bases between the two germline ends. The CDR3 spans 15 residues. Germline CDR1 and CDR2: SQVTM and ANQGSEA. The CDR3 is CSVEKGGASDTEAFF. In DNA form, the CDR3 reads TGCAGCGTTGAGAAGGGGGGCGCCTCGGACACTGAAGCTTTCTTT.

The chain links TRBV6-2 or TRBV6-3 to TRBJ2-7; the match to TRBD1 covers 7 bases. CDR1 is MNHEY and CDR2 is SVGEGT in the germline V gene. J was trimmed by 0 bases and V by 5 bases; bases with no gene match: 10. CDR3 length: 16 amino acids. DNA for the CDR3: TGTGCCAGCAGTCTACCGACAGGGCGATTCTCCTACGAGCAGTACTTC. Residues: CASSLPTGRFSYEQYF.

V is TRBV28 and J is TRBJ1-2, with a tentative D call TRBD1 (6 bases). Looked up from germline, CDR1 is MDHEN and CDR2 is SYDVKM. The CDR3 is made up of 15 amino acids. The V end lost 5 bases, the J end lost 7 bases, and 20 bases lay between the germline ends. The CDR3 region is CASSPLWKGGGGYTF. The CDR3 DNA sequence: TGTGCCAGCAGTCCCCTCTGGAAGGGGGGGGGTGGCTACACCTTC.

The CDR3 protein is CASSPEVRTTDTQYF. CDR3 nucleotides: TGTGCCAGCTCCCCCGAGGTGCGGACCACAGATACGCAGTATTTT. The chain couples TRBV18 to TRBJ2-3; no firm D call. CDR1 is KGHSH, CDR2 LQKENI, per germline. The CDR3 is 15 amino acids. Trimming removed 6 bases from V and 2 bases from J, with 15 bases in between. The whole variable domain, filled in from reference TRBV18 and TRBJ2-3, reads NAGVMQNPRHLVRRRGQEARLRCSPMKGHSHVYWYRQLPEEGLKFMVYLQKENIIDESGMPKERFSAEFPKEGPSILRIQQVVRGDSAAYFCASSPEVRTTDTQYFGPGTRLTVL.

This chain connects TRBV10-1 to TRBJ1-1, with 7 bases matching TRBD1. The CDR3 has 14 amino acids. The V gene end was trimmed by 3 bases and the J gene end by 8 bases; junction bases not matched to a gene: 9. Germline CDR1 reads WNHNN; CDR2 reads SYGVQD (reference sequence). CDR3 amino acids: CASSEYREGAEAFF. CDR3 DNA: TGCGCCAGCAGTGAATACCGCGAGGGGGCCGAAGCTTTCTTT.

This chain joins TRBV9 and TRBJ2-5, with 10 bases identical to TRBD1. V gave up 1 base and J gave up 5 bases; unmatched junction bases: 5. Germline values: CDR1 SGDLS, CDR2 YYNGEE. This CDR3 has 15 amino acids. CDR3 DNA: TGTGCCAGCAGCGTACAGACAGGGGGCATGGAGACCCAGTACTTC. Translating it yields CASSVQTGGMETQYF.

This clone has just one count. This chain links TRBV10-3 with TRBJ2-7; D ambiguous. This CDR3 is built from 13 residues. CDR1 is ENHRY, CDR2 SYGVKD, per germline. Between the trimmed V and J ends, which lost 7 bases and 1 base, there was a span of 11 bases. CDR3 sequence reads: CAINADISYEQYF. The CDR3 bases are TGTGCCATCAATGCCGATATTTCCTACGAGCAGTACTTC.

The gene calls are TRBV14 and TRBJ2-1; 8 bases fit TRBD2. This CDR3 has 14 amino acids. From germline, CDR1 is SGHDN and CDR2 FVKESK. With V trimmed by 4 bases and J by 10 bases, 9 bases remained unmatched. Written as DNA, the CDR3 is TGTGCCAGCAGCCGCGGAGCGGGAGTCTGGGAGCAGTTCTTC. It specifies CASSRGAGVWEQFF. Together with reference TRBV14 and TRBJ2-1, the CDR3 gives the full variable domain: EAGVTQFPSHSVIEKGQTVTLRCDPISGHDNLYWYRRVMGKEIKFLLHFVKESKQDESGMPNNRFLAERTGGTYSTLKVQPAELEDSGVYFCASSRGAGVWEQFFGPGTRLTVL.

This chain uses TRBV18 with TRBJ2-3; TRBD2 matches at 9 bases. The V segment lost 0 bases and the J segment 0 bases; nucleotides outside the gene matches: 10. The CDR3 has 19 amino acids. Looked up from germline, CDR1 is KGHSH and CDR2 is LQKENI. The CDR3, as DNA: TGTGCCAGCTCACCACCGTTCAAGATAGCGGGAGTGAGCACAGATACGCAGTATTTT. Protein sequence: CASSPPFKIAGVSTDTQYF.

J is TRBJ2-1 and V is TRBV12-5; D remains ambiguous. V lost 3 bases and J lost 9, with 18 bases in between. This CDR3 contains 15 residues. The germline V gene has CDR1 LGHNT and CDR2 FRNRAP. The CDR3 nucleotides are TGTGCTAGTGGTTTTTCCTCTTCCAACGTTGCTGAGCAGTTCTTC. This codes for CASGFSSSNVAEQFF. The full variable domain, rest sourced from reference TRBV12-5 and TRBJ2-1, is DARVTQTPRHKVTEMGQEVTMRCQPILGHNTVFWYRQTMMQGLELLAYFRNRAPLDDSGMPKDRFSAEMPDATLATLKIQPSEPRDSAVYFCASGFSSSNVAEQFFGPGTRLTVL.

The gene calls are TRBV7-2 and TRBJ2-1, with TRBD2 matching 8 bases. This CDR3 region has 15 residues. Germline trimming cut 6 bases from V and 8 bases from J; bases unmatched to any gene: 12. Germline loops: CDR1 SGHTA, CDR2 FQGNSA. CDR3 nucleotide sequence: TGTGCCAGCAGAGGGGGAGCGGGAGTCGCCTATGAGCAGTTCTTC. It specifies CASRGGAGVAYEQFF.

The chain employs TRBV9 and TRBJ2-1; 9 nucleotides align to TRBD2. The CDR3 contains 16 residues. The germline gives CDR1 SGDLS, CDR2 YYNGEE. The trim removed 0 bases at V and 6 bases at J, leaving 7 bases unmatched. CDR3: CASSVAGSGRFNEQFF. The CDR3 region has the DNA TGTGCCAGCAGCGTAGCTGGGAGCGGGAGGTTCAATGAGCAGTTCTTC.

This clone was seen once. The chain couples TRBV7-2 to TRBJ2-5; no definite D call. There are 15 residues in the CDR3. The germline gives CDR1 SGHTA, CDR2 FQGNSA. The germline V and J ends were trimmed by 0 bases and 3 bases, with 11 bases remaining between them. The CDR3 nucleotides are TGTGCCAGCAGCTTAGCAGGAATCTGGAAAGAGACCCAGTACTTC. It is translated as CASSLAGIWKETQYF.

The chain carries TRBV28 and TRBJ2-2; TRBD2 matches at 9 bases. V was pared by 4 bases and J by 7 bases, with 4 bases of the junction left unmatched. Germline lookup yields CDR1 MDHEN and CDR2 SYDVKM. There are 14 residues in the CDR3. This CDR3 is CASSSSGKDGELFF. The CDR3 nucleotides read TGTGCCAGCAGTTCTAGCGGGAAGGACGGGGAGCTGTTTTTT.